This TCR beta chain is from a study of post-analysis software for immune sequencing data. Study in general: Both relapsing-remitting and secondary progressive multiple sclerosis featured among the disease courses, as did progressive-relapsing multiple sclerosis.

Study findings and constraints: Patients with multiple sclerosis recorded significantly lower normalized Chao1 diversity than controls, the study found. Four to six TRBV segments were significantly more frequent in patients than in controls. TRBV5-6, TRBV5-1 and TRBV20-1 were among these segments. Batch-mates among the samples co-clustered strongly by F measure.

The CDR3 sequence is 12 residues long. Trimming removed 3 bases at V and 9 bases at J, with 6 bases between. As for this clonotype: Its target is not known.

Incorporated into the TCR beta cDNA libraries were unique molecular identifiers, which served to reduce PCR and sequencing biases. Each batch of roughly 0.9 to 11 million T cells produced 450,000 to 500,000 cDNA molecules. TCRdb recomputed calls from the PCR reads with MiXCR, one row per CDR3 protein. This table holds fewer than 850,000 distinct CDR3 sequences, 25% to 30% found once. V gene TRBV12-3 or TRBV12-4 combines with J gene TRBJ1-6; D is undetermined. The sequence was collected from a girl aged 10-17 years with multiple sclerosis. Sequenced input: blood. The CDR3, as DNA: TGTGCCAGCAGTTTGGGTCCTTCACCCCTCCACTTT. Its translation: CASSLGPSPLHF.